Listed below are T cell receptor beta chains from one sample, sequenced in a study of CD8 T cells in Susac syndrome. One entry per CDR3 protein results from TCRdb running MiXCR on the immunoSEQ multiplex PCR reads. The sample has 130,000 to 150,000 distinct CDR3 sequences, approximately 94% seen once; the top ten hold less than 0.095%. Sequenced sample: CD4+ T cells from PBMCs. These receptors were taken from a human donor in good health. The CDR3 runs from the conserved cysteine through the conserved F or W. Each record gives: D gene, V gene, J gene, clone size, CDR3 DNA, CDR3 protein. D genes are given only for firm matches. Some rows mark clone size as missing; the rest say once, few, many or name a class of expanded clone.

TRBD1	TRBV24-1	TRBJ2-5	.	TGTGCCACCAGTGCGGGACAGACTTTCCAAGAGACCCAGTACTTC	CATSAGQTFQETQYF
TRBD2	TRBV24-1	TRBJ2-2	.	TGTGCCACCAGTGAAAGCGGGAAAGGCGGCGGGGAGCTGTTTTTT	CATSESGKGGGELFF
TRBD2	TRBV12-5	TRBJ2-2	.	TGTGCTAGTGGTTTGGACCCTCTTGTTGGGACTAGCAGCTCCGGGGAGCTGTTTTTT	CASGLDPLVGTSSSGELFF
.	TRBV20-1	TRBJ2-7	.	TGCAGTGCTAGAGATCTGAGACCCTCCTACGAGCAGTACTTC	CSARDLRPSYEQYF
.	TRBV20-1	TRBJ2-4	.	TGCAGTGCTAGAGAATACCAAGAAATTCAGTACTTC	CSAREYQEIQYF
TRBD1	TRBV4-1	TRBJ2-7	.	TGCGCCAGCAGCCGACAGGGGGCCGTCACCTACGAGCAGTACTTC	CASSRQGAVTYEQYF
TRBD2	TRBV25-1	TRBJ2-1	.	TGTGCCAGCATCAAAGGCACCGGGAGAGCGGGAGAACAGTTCTTC	CASIKGTGRAGEQFF
.	TRBV18	TRBJ1-1	.	TGTGCCAGCTCACCGTCCCGGCCGAACACTGAAGCTTTCTTT	CASSPSRPNTEAFF
.	TRBV28	TRBJ2-1	once	TGTGCCAGCACCCCCCGGATTTTAAGCTCCTACAATGAGCAGTTCTTC	CASTPRILSSYNEQFF
.	TRBV18	TRBJ2-1	.	TGTGCCAGCTCTCTCGTGGTAGGTGAGCAGTTCTTC	CASSLVVGEQFF
TRBD1	TRBV12-3/TRBV12-4	TRBJ2-7	.	TGTGCCAGCAGTTTTCTGGGACAGGGGACCGAGCAGTACTTC	CASSFLGQGTEQYF
.	TRBV12-3/TRBV12-4	TRBJ1-3	.	TGTGCCAGCATCGCCGGTAGCTCTGGAAACACCATATATTTT	CASIAGSSGNTIYF